A single sample is the source of the 14 T cell receptor beta chains below, sequenced in a study of T cell repertoires in cytomegalovirus infection. TCRdb reprocessed the reads with MiXCR, giving one entry per CDR3 protein. This table has roughly 730,000 distinct CDR3 sequences, roughly 36% appearing once. The antigens of these receptors remain unknown. The source was cultured PBMCs, collected from culture after CMV antigen stimulation. Every receptor here comes from a human donor in good health (CMV status not recorded). Some clones in this sample may be carry-over from other donors' samples.

This clonotype turned up a few times. The chain is built from TRBV19 and TRBJ2-5; D might be TRBD1 (6 bases). Germline-derived CDR1 and CDR2 are LNHDA and SQIVND (reference sequence). V lost 5 bases, J lost 5 bases, and 24 bases lay in between. This CDR3 is 17 amino acids long. The CDR3 DNA reads TGTGCCAGTAGTCCAAGGACCGGGACAAAGATCAGGGAGACCCAGTACTTC. Translated, it gives CASSPRTGTKIRETQYF.

This chain joins TRBV19 and TRBJ1-2, with no clear D. From germline, CDR1 is LNHDA and CDR2 SQIVND (reference sequence). This CDR3 comprises 14 residues. V was trimmed by 9 bases and J by 4 bases, leaving 18 bases between them. CDR3 residues: CARTIKTDSYGYTF. CDR3 bases: TGTGCCAGGACAATCAAAACAGACTCCTATGGCTACACCTTC.

J is TRBJ2-5 and V is TRBV7-6, with D perhaps matching TRBD1 or TRBD2 (5 bases each). Germline V gives CDR1 SGHVS, CDR2 FNYEAQ. V lost 5 bases to trimming and J lost 4 bases, with 14 bases between them. The CDR3 loop spans 14 amino acids. The CDR3 reads CASSLTRDGETQYF. Written as DNA, the CDR3 is TGTGCCAGCAGCCTAACCAGGGACGGAGAGACCCAGTACTTC.

There are a few counts of this clonotype. V is TRBV20-1 and J is TRBJ2-3; D might be TRBD2 (5 bases). CDR1 DFQATT and CDR2 SNEGSKA come from the germline V gene (reference sequence). Trimming removed 1 base at V and 5 bases at J, with 13 bases between. The CDR3 sequence is 14 residues long. CDR3: CSARAVSVRDTQYF. The CDR3 nucleotides are TGCAGTGCTAGAGCGGTTAGCGTTAGAGATACGCAGTATTTT.

This chain links TRBV7-2 with TRBJ2-5, with a tentative D call TRBD1 (5 bases). Trimming took off 8 bases at V and 7 bases at J, with 17 bases between the two ends. CDR3 size: 13 residues. The germline V gene has CDR1 SGHTA and CDR2 FQGNSA. The CDR3 nucleotides read TGTGCCAGCGAGATAGGGGTGGAGAGGACCCAGTACTTC. Translation gives CASEIGVERTQYF.

A few counts support this clonotype. The genes are TRBV12-5 and TRBJ2-1; 10 bases fit TRBD1. With 6 bases clipped from V and 9 bases from J, the junction kept 5 bases outside the gene matches. The CDR3 is 13 amino acids. CDR1 and CDR2 from the germline V gene are LGHNT and FRNRAP. The CDR3 spells CASGRQGAPEQFF. The CDR3 nucleotides read TGTGCTAGTGGGCGACAGGGGGCCCCTGAGCAGTTCTTC. Full variable domain (missing parts from reference TRBV12-5 and TRBJ2-1): DARVTQTPRHKVTEMGQEVTMRCQPILGHNTVFWYRQTMMQGLELLAYFRNRAPLDDSGMPKDRFSAEMPDATLATLKIQPSEPRDSAVYFCASGRQGAPEQFFGPGTRLTVL.

The V call is TRBV19, the J call TRBJ1-1; perhaps TRBD1 as D (5 bases). The germline V gene has CDR1 LNHDA and CDR2 SQIVND (reference sequence). V was cut by 3 bases and J by 5 bases, with 10 bases left in between. CDR3 length: 13 amino acids. The CDR3 sequence is CASSMGTGTEAFF. For the CDR3, the DNA is TGTGCCAGTAGTATGGGGACGGGGACTGAAGCTTTCTTT. Filled out from reference TRBV19 and TRBJ1-1, the complete variable domain reads DGGITQSPKYLFRKEGQNVTLSCEQNLNHDAMYWYRQDPGQGLRLIYYSQIVNDFQKGDIAEGYSVSREKKESFPLTVTSAQKNPTAFYLCASSMGTGTEAFFGQGTRLTVV.

V is TRBV6-1 and J is TRBJ2-1, with 8 bases matching TRBD2. In germline, CDR1 is MNHNS, CDR2 SASEGT. Unmatched junction bases numbered 5, after V lost 4 bases and J lost 0 bases. The CDR3 loop spans 16 amino acids. The CDR3 region has the DNA TGTGCCAGCAGTGCCCGGGGGGGAAGCTCCTACAATGAGCAGTTCTTC. Protein sequence: CASSARGGSSYNEQFF.

This sequence joins TRBV10-3 and TRBJ2-2; no reliable D call. CDR3 length: 16 residues. The V gene lost 3 bases and the J gene lost 3 bases, with 14 bases spanning the gap. Germline CDR1 ENHRY, CDR2 SYGVKD. CDR3 DNA sequence: TGTGCCATCAGTGAATTCATTAAAGGATACACCGGGGAGCTGTTTTTT. The encoded protein is CAISEFIKGYTGELFF.

There are a few counts of this clonotype. The chain combines TRBV19 with TRBJ2-7; possibly TRBD2 for D (6 bases). This CDR3 region has 18 residues. The germline V gene encodes CDR1 LNHDA and CDR2 SQIVND (reference sequence). Between the trimmed V and J ends, which lost 1 base and 0 bases, there was a span of 19 bases. CDR3 sequence reads: CASSIGVWEADHSYEQYF. In DNA, the CDR3 is TGTGCCAGTAGTATAGGCGTTTGGGAGGCGGACCACTCCTACGAGCAGTACTTC.

The J gene is TRBJ1-2, the V gene TRBV19; 9 bases map to TRBD1. Per the germline V gene, CDR1 is LNHDA and CDR2 is SQIVND (reference sequence). Trimming at V came to 4 bases and at J to 14 bases, leaving 8 bases not matched to a gene. The CDR3 consists of 12 residues. The CDR3 protein is CASSNPGQGFTF. CDR3 bases: TGTGCCAGTAGTAATCCGGGACAGGGTTTTACCTTC.

This clonotype was counted a few times. V gene TRBV20-1 combines with J gene TRBJ2-3; the D gene could be TRBD1 or TRBD2 (5 bases each). The germline gives CDR1 DFQATT, CDR2 SNEGSKA (reference sequence). The V and J ends lost 5 bases and 1 base respectively, with 10 bases between them. The CDR3 loop spans 13 amino acids. Here the CDR3 DNA reads TGCAGTGCTGGGGGTGGAGGCACAGATACGCAGTATTTT. It encodes CSAGGGGTDTQYF.

This clonotype was counted at least ten times. This rearrangement joins TRBV7-2 to TRBJ1-1; no clear D gene. The CDR3 consists of 12 residues. V was cut by 2 bases and J by 11 bases, with 12 bases left in between. Germline V gene data show CDR1 as SGHTA and CDR2 as FQGNSA. The CDR3 here is CASSLISGNAFF. CDR3 sequence (DNA): TGTGCCAGCAGCTTAATTTCCGGAAATGCTTTCTTT.

This clonotype appeared a few times. This chain connects TRBV20-1 to TRBJ1-1; tentatively, D is TRBD1 (6 bases). V was trimmed by 6 bases and J by 7 bases, leaving 27 bases between them. The germline V gene encodes CDR1 DFQATT and CDR2 SNEGSKA (reference sequence). This CDR3 comprises 16 residues. In DNA, the CDR3 is TGCAGTGCGGAGGGGACAACAGGGCTTTCGCACGGTGAAGCTTTCTTT. As protein: CSAEGTTGLSHGEAFF.